This is a list of T cell receptor beta chains from one sample in a study of OX40 agonist ivuxolimab in advanced cancers. Produced via immunoSEQ multiplex PCR; TCRdb's table is partial and in-frame only. Among some 60,000 clones listed, about 90% were seen once. Sequenced material: CD4+ or CD8+ T cells sorted from blood, taken in a trial of the OX40 agonist ivuxolimab. The receptors here all came from an adult with an advanced solid tumor such as melanoma, head and neck, liver or kidney cancer. CDR3s include the opening cysteine and the closing phenylalanine or tryptophan. A D gene is named only where the DNA matches it firmly. For some rows the clone size is stated as once, few or many, or as a class when expanded; others skip it.

>.|14|TRBJ1-5|.|TRBV6-1
CASSGTAAYQPQHF
TGTGCCAGCTCCGGGACGGCCGCCTATCAGCCCCAGCATTTT
>.|13|TRBJ2-7|.|TRBV6-5
CASSYTGQGEQYF
TGTGCCAGCAGTTACACGGGCCAGGGGGAGCAGTACTTC
>.|15|TRBJ1-2|few|TRBV5-6
CASSSYRVGSYGYTF
TGTGCCAGCAGCTCATACAGGGTGGGGAGCTATGGCTACACCTTC
>TRBD2|18|TRBJ2-7|.|TRBV4-1
CASSQVEIAGGRVYEQYF
TGCGCCAGCAGCCAAGTAGAGATAGCGGGAGGGCGGGTGTACGAGCAGTACTTC
>.|17|TRBJ1-3|.|TRBV5-1
CASSGMGITTSGNTIYF
TGCGCCAGCAGTGGGATGGGGATTACAACCTCTGGAAACACCATATATTTT
>.|15|TRBJ1-5|.|TRBV30
CAWSAGRNSNQPQHF
TGTGCCTGGAGCGCCGGACGGAATAGCAATCAGCCCCAGCATTTT
>.|14|TRBJ2-5|.|TRBV19
CASSILGGRETQYF
TGTGCCAGTAGTATCCTTGGAGGGCGAGAGACCCAGTACTTC
>.|13|TRBJ2-1|.|TRBV5-4
CASSSSSYNEQFF
TGTGCCAGCAGCTCCTCTAGTTACAATGAGCAGTTCTTC
>TRBD2|14|TRBJ2-1|.|TRBV6-5
CASRPGLAGAEQFF
TGTGCCAGCAGACCGGGACTAGCGGGTGCTGAGCAGTTCTTC
>.|12|TRBJ2-7|.|TRBV5-6
CASSLVGYEQYF
TGTGCCAGCAGCTTGGTCGGCTACGAGCAGTACTTC
>.|10|TRBJ2-1|once|TRBV25-1
CASSAFEQFF
TGTGCCAGCAGCGCCTTCGAGCAGTTCTTC
>.|13|TRBJ1-4|.|TRBV7-7
CASSRMLNEKLFF
TGTGCTAGCAGTCGGATGCTAAATGAAAAACTGTTTTTT
>TRBD2|16|TRBJ2-1|.|TRBV5-1
CASSSPDGGSYNEQFF
TGCGCCAGCAGCTCCCCAGATGGCGGGAGCTACAATGAGCAGTTCTTC
>.|16|TRBJ2-1|few|TRBV27
CASSLDGQRPYNEQFF
TGTGCCAGCAGTTTAGACGGCCAAAGGCCCTACAATGAGCAGTTCTTC
>TRBD1|17|TRBJ2-6|.|TRBV11-1
CASSFGTGGRGANVLTF
TGTGCCAGCAGCTTCGGGACAGGGGGTCGTGGGGCCAACGTCCTGACTTTC
>TRBD2|15|TRBJ2-5|.|TRBV4-1
CASSLGVLAEETQYF
TGCGCCAGCAGCCTCGGGGTGCTAGCGGAAGAGACCCAGTACTTC
>.|14|TRBJ2-5|.|TRBV7-3
CASSRTSGFETQYF
TGTGCCAGCAGCCGCACAAGCGGGTTTGAGACCCAGTACTTC
>TRBD1|14|TRBJ1-4|.|TRBV28
CASRPGGLNEKLFF
TGTGCCAGCAGACCAGGGGGACTAAATGAAAAACTGTTTTTT
>TRBD1|15|TRBJ1-5|.|TRBV5-6
CASSPWTGGNQPQHF
TGTGCCAGCAGCCCCTGGACAGGGGGCAATCAGCCCCAGCATTTT
>.|14|TRBJ1-5|.|TRBV28
CASSPGGSNQPQHF
TGTGCCAGCAGCCCGGGGGGGAGCAATCAGCCCCAGCATTTT
>.|17|TRBJ2-3|.|TRBV5-1
CASSLAMINPATDTQYF
TGCGCCAGCAGCTTGGCCATGATCAACCCCGCCACAGATACGCAGTATTTT
>.|14|TRBJ1-3|.|TRBV2
CASSEASSGNTIYF
TGTGCCAGCAGTGAAGCTTCGTCTGGAAACACCATATATTTT
>.|13|TRBJ1-4|.|TRBV10-3
CAISGTEHEKLFF
TGTGCCATCAGTGGGACAGAACATGAAAAACTGTTTTTT
>.|16|TRBJ2-3|.|TRBV7-9
CASSLGQGGFTDTQYF
TGTGCCAGCAGCTTAGGGCAGGGAGGTTTCACAGATACGCAGTATTTT
>.|16|TRBJ2-5|.|TRBV11-1
CASRGPGSNWGETQYF
TGTGCCAGCAGGGGTCCGGGGAGTAATTGGGGAGAGACCCAGTACTTC
>TRBD2|16|TRBJ2-1|.|TRBV5-1
CASSPLGSGSYNEQFF
TGCGCCAGCAGCCCCCTGGGCAGCGGGAGCTACAATGAGCAGTTCTTC
>TRBD1|14|TRBJ1-1|.|TRBV7-9
CASSLTGDGTEAFF
TGTGCCAGCAGTTTAACAGGGGATGGAACTGAAGCTTTCTTT
>.|15|TRBJ1-3|.|TRBV5-5
CASSSLLTPGNTIYF
TGTGCCAGCAGCAGCCTCCTAACACCTGGAAACACCATATATTTT
>TRBD2|16|TRBJ2-5|.|TRBV11-1
CASSSRLAGPLETQYF
TGTGCCAGCAGCTCACGACTAGCGGGACCGTTAGAGACCCAGTACTTC
>TRBD1|15|TRBJ2-5|.|TRBV4-2
CASSQGVGQGWEQYF
TGTGCCAGCAGCCAAGGTGTGGGACAGGGATGGGAGCAGTACTTC
>.|15|TRBJ1-5|.|TRBV5-6
CASSWGPREDQPQHF
TGTGCCAGCAGCTGGGGGCCCAGAGAAGATCAGCCCCAGCATTTT
>TRBD2|14|TRBJ2-1|once|TRBV7-3
CASGLAGGNNEQFF
TGTGCCAGCGGCCTAGCGGGAGGAAACAATGAGCAGTTCTTC
>TRBD2|15|TRBJ2-7|.|TRBV30
CAWSTLASGRGEQYF
TGTGCCTGGAGTACCCTCGCTAGCGGGAGGGGTGAGCAGTACTTC
>TRBD1|15|TRBJ2-7|.|TRBV11-3
CASSSHLGQVYEQYF
TGTGCCAGCAGCTCCCACCTTGGACAGGTCTACGAGCAGTACTTC
>.|15|TRBJ1-6|.|TRBV5-1
CASSLEPGINSPLHF
TGCGCCAGCAGCTTGGAACCTGGGATTAATTCCCCCCTCCACTTT
>.|14|TRBJ2-3|.|TRBV5-8
CASSLRVWADTQYF
TGTGCCAGCAGCTTGCGGGTCTGGGCAGATACGCAGTATTTT
>.|11|TRBJ2-3|.|TRBV30
CAWRRTDTQYF
TGTGCCTGGAGGAGGACAGATACGCAGTATTTT
>TRBD2|15|TRBJ2-7|.|TRBV7-2
CASSGLLAGGGEQYF
TGTGCCAGCAGCGGTTTACTAGCGGGAGGAGGCGAGCAGTACTTC
>.|11|TRBJ1-1|.|TRBV5-4
CASSLNTEAFF
TGTGCCAGCAGCTTGAACACTGAAGCTTTCTTT
>.|13|TRBJ2-7|once|TRBV4-3
CASSQYTGYEQYF
TGCGCCAGCAGCCAGTATACGGGTTACGAGCAGTACTTC
>.|12|TRBJ1-1|once|TRBV12-5
CASGLEGSQAFF
TGTGCTAGTGGTTTAGAGGGGTCCCAAGCTTTCTTT
>.|15|TRBJ2-1|.|TRBV18
CASSPPSVSYNEQFF
TGTGCCAGCTCACCACCGTCGGTCTCCTACAATGAGCAGTTCTTC
>.|15|TRBJ1-5|.|TRBV7-9
CASSLGTGKNQPQHF
TGTGCCAGCAGCTTAGGTACAGGGAAAAACCAGCCCCAGCATTTT
>.|13|TRBJ1-1|.|TRBV7-9
CASSSVGPERSFF
TGTGCCAGCAGCTCGGTAGGGCCCGAACGGTCTTTCTTT
>TRBD2|20|TRBJ2-5|.|TRBV5-1
CASSAGAVAGVDGSQETQYF
TGCGCCAGCAGCGCCGGGGCAGTAGCGGGGGTAGACGGGTCCCAAGAGACCCAGTACTTC